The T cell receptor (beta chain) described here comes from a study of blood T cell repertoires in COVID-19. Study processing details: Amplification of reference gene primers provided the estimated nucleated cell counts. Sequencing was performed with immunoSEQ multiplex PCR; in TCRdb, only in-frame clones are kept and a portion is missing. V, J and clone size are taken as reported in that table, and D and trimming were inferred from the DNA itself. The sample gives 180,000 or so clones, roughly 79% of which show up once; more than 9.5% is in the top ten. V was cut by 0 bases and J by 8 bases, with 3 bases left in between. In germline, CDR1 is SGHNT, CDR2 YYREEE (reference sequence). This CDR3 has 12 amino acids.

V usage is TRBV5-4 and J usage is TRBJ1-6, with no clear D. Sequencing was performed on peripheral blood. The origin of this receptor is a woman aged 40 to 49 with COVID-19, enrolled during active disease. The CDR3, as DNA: TGTGCCAGCAGCTTGGGGCATTCACCCCTCCACTTT. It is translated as CASSLGHSPLHF. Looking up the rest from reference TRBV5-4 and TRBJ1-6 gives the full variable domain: ETGVTQSPTHLIKTRGQQVTLRCSSQSGHNTVSWYQQALGQGPQFIFQYYREEENGRGNFPPRFSGLQFPNYSSELNVNALELDDSALYLCASSLGHSPLHFGNGTRLTVT.